The 21 T cell receptor beta chains below were found in one sample sequenced in a study of T cell repertoires in cytomegalovirus infection. Their cognate antigens are unknown. TCRdb processed the reads anew with MiXCR; each CDR3 protein has one entry. The table includes approximately 990,000 distinct CDR3 sequences, about a third detected once. The specimen was cultured CD8+ T cells from PBMCs, collected from culture after CMV antigen stimulation. The receptors come from a human donor in good health (CMV status not recorded). Some clones in this sample may be carry-over from other donors' samples.

This clonotype appeared a few times. CDR3 residues: CASSYWGVNQPQHF. As DNA, the CDR3 is TGTGCCAGCAGCTATTGGGGGGTCAATCAGCCCCAGCATTTT. The gene calls are TRBV2 and TRBJ1-5; a possible D gene is TRBD1 (5 bases). The CDR3 consists of 14 residues. The V and J ends lost 6 bases and 3 bases respectively, with 12 bases between them. Germline V gene sequence: CDR1 SNHLY, CDR2 FYNNEI. Looking up the rest from reference TRBV2 and TRBJ1-5 gives the full variable domain: EPEVTQTPSHQVTQMGQEVILRCVPISNHLYFYWYRQILGQKVEFLVSFYNNEISEKSEIFDDQFSVERPDGSNFTLKIRSTKLEDSAMYFCASSYWGVNQPQHFGDGTRLSIL.

This clonotype was detected a few times. The chain is built from TRBV28 and TRBJ1-5; D gene ambiguous. Per the germline V gene, CDR1 is MDHEN and CDR2 is SYDVKM. Trimming cost V 8 bases and J 0 bases, with 14 bases left between them. CDR3 length: 15 residues. CDR3 sequence (DNA): TGTGCCAGCGTACTAGGACGTTATAGCAATCAGCCCCAGCATTTT. It codes for CASVLGRYSNQPQHF.

This chain uses TRBV10-1 with TRBJ2-7; 9 bases match TRBD1. The CDR3 has 15 amino acids. Germline loops: CDR1 WNHNN, CDR2 SYGVQD (reference sequence). The ends lost 7 bases at V and 7 bases at J; junction bases unmatched: 14. The CDR3 DNA sequence: TGCGCCAGCACCCCTGGACAGGGGATCCGAGGGGAGCAGTACTTC. This gives the protein CASTPGQGIRGEQYF.

This CDR3 is CATSRDRGENTEAFF. As DNA, the CDR3 is TGTGCCACCAGCAGAGATCGGGGGGAGAACACTGAAGCTTTCTTT. The chain links TRBV15 to TRBJ1-1, with D maybe TRBD1 (5 bases). V lost 0 bases and J lost 1, with 9 bases in between. Per the germline V gene, CDR1 is LNHNV and CDR2 is YYDKDF (reference sequence). This CDR3 comprises 15 residues.

This chain connects TRBV10-2 to TRBJ2-1, with D unresolved. V was cut by 2 bases and J by 2 bases, with 10 bases left in between. Germline CDR1 reads WSHSY; CDR2 reads SAAADI. The CDR3 length is 15 residues. The CDR3 nucleotides are TGCGCCAGCAGTGAGAACGGCGGCCCCTACAATGAGCAGTTCTTC. Amino acids: CASSENGGPYNEQFF.

This clonotype occurred a few times. The gene calls are TRBV6-5 and TRBJ2-1; D perhaps matches TRBD1 (5 bases). CDR1 is MNHEY, CDR2 SVGAGI, per germline. Trimming took off 2 bases at V and 5 bases at J, with 10 bases between the two ends. This CDR3 contains 14 residues. This chain's CDR3 is CASSYPDSNNEQFF. The CDR3 region has the DNA TGTGCCAGCAGTTACCCAGACAGTAACAATGAGCAGTTCTTC.

The chain carries TRBV27 and TRBJ1-5; D remains unclear. The CDR3 loop spans 16 amino acids. V lost 1 base, J lost 0 bases, and 10 bases lay in between. The germline gives CDR1 MNHEY, CDR2 SMNVEV (reference sequence). CDR3 protein: CASSLYQPNSNQPQHF. The CDR3 DNA follows: TGTGCCAGCAGTTTATACCAGCCTAATAGCAATCAGCCCCAGCATTTT.

In this sample, this clonotype turned up a few times. This chain links TRBV6-1 with TRBJ1-1; TRBD1 might be the D (6 bases). V was pared by 10 bases and J by 3 bases, with 24 bases between. The CDR3 length is 16 residues. Looked up from germline, CDR1 is MNHNS and CDR2 is SASEGT. CDR3: CAIPPQGENGDTEAFF. Here the CDR3 DNA reads TGTGCCATCCCTCCACAGGGTGAGAATGGGGACACTGAAGCTTTCTTT.

Regarding this clonotype: Being one base from a much bigger clone, this may be a read error. The chain employs TRBV7-2 and TRBJ1-4; TRBD1 might be the D (6 bases). Germline V lookup: CDR1 SGHTA, CDR2 FQGNSA. This CDR3 spans 17 amino acids. Here the CDR3 DNA reads TGTGCCAGCAGCTTAGCCCTCCCAGGGGTATTGGATGAAAAACCGTTTTTT. Encoded protein: CASSLALPGVLDEKPFF.

On this clonotype: Germline is not matched at one junction end, which may reflect a read error. The rearrangement joins TRBV5-5 to TRBJ1-1; D unclear. The germline gives CDR1 SGHKS, CDR2 YYEKEE (reference sequence). There are 13 residues in the CDR3. Here the CDR3 reads CASSLDLGTEAFF. The CDR3 bases are TGTGCCAGCAGTTTGGACCTCGGCACTGAAGCTTTCTTT.

This clonotype was counted between two and nine times. This sequence joins TRBV27 and TRBJ1-6; the match to TRBD1 covers 8 bases. Germline V gives CDR1 MNHEY, CDR2 SMNVEV (reference sequence). Unmatched junction bases numbered 2, after V lost 0 bases and J lost 13 bases. The length of the CDR3 is 13 residues. CDR3 protein: CASSLSTGGPLHF. DNA for the CDR3: TGTGCCAGCAGTTTATCCACAGGGGGTCCCCTCCACTTT.

DNA for the CDR3: TGTGCCAGCAGCGTAGCCCAGGGGGGATCTGAGCAGTTCTTC. Its protein product is CASSVAQGGSEQFF. The chain couples TRBV9 to TRBJ2-1; TRBD1 is a possible D gene (7 bases). Germline V lookup: CDR1 SGDLS, CDR2 YYNGEE. V shed 0 bases and J shed 9 bases, with 13 bases lying between them. This CDR3 is 14 amino acids long.

This chain connects TRBV29-1 to TRBJ1-2; no reliable D call. V dropped 3 bases and J dropped 3 bases, with 11 bases sitting between them. The CDR3 runs 13 residues. The germline V gene encodes CDR1 SQVTM and CDR2 ANQGSEA. CDR3 residues: CSVDPPRDYGYTF. The DNA of the CDR3 is TGCAGCGTTGACCCACCTAGGGACTATGGCTACACCTTC.

The genes are TRBV7-9 and TRBJ2-1; D is possibly TRBD1 (5 bases). This CDR3 has 11 residues. V shed 4 bases and J shed 13 bases, with 11 bases lying between them. Germline V gives CDR1 SEHNR, CDR2 FQNEAQ (reference sequence). The CDR3 DNA sequence: TGTGCCAGCAGCTCCTTAGGGGTTCAGTTCTTC. Translation gives CASSSLGVQFF.

The chain carries TRBV7-6 and TRBJ1-2; D not certain. Looked up from germline, CDR1 is SGHVS and CDR2 is FNYEAQ. CDR3 length equals 12 residues. V shed 1 base and J shed 6 bases, with 6 bases lying between them. This CDR3 reads CASSLVGHGYTF. In nucleotides, the CDR3 is TGTGCCAGCAGCTTAGTGGGCCATGGCTACACCTTC.

This clonotype has just a few counts. The gene calls are TRBV7-2 and TRBJ1-2; D is ambiguous. CDR1 is SGHTA, CDR2 FQGNSA, per germline. With 1 base removed from V and 4 bases from J, the gap between germline ends came to 10 bases. The CDR3 consists of 14 residues. This CDR3 reads CASSLETGTYGYTF. CDR3 nucleotide sequence: TGTGCCAGCAGCTTAGAGACGGGTACCTATGGCTACACCTTC.

V is TRBV28 and J is TRBJ1-2; no reliable D call. Germline values: CDR1 MDHEN, CDR2 SYDVKM. CDR3 length equals 12 residues. Deletions cut 5 bases from V and 4 bases from J, with 8 bases between. The CDR3 loop is CASSMESYGYTF. As DNA, the CDR3 is TGTGCCAGCAGTATGGAAAGCTATGGCTACACCTTC.

V and J are TRBV6-5 and TRBJ1-1; D call uncertain. Per germline, CDR1 MNHEY and CDR2 SVGAGI. The V end lost 4 bases, the J end lost 3 bases, and 9 bases lay between the germline ends. The CDR3 extends over 13 amino acids. The CDR3 protein is CASSSRWYTEAFF. In DNA form, the CDR3 reads TGTGCCAGCAGTTCCAGATGGTACACTGAAGCTTTCTTT.

The chain employs TRBV7-6 and TRBJ2-2; 8 bases align to TRBD1. The CDR3 spans 16 residues. The V segment lost 6 bases and the J segment 4 bases; nucleotides outside the gene matches: 10. Per germline, CDR1 SGHVS and CDR2 FNYEAQ. CDR3 protein: CASSRPGQETTGELFF. Here the CDR3 DNA reads TGTGCCAGCAGTCGTCCGGGACAGGAGACCACCGGGGAGCTGTTTTTT.

V is TRBV19 and J is TRBJ2-1, with D perhaps TRBD2 (5 bases). Per germline, CDR1 LNHDA and CDR2 SQIVND (reference sequence). V shed 3 bases and J shed 6 bases, with 15 bases lying between them. This CDR3 has 15 residues. CDR3 loop: CASSIGGGWINEQFF. The DNA for the CDR3 is TGTGCCAGTAGTATTGGTGGAGGATGGATCAATGAGCAGTTCTTC.

The chain links TRBV29-1 to TRBJ1-2; 8 bases align to TRBD1. The J segment lost 5 bases and the V segment lost 6 bases, leaving 5 bases of the junction unmatched. CDR3 length equals 12 residues. Germline V gene sequence: CDR1 SQVTM, CDR2 ANQGSEA. Here the CDR3 reads CSVQGARYGYTF. DNA of the CDR3: TGCAGCGTGCAGGGGGCGCGGTATGGCTACACCTTC. Full variable domain (outside the CDR3, taken from reference TRBV29-1 and TRBJ1-2): SAVISQKPSRDICQRGTSLTIQCQVDSQVTMMFWYRQQPGQSLTLIATANQGSEATYESGFVIDKFPISRPNLTFSTLTVSNMSPEDSSIYLCSVQGARYGYTFGSGTRLTVV.